This T cell receptor (beta chain) stems from a study of identical twins. Broader study findings: Zero-insertion analyses might be partly confounded by invariant T cells like MAIT and iNKT.

This clonotype was observed a few times. Its specificity is unknown. Template switching added a universal primer site, and cDNA bore unique molecular identifiers. TCRdb passed the 5' RACE reads through MiXCR, listing each CDR3 protein once. The profile covers some 500,000 distinct CDR3 sequences, with over 8.5% appearing a single time and roughly 3.2% taken by the ten largest. The same sample was also used in a study of yellow fever vaccine responses in identical twins.

Sequenced: PBMCs. This TCR was sampled from a woman under 30 in good health.

CDR3 protein: CASTLGTGKGYTF. CDR3 sequence (DNA): TGTGCCAGCACCCTTGGAACAGGGAAAGGCTACACCTTC. This chain links TRBV7-9 with TRBJ1-2, with D maybe TRBD1 (6 bases). Between the trimmed V and J ends, which lost 7 bases and 8 bases, there was a span of 17 bases. The CDR3 sequence is 13 residues long. Looked up from germline, CDR1 is SEHNR and CDR2 is FQNEAQ (reference sequence). Filled out from reference TRBV7-9 and TRBJ1-2, the complete variable domain reads DTGVSQNPRHKITKRGQNVTFRCDPISEHNRLYWYRQTLGQGPEFLTYFQNEAQLEKSRLLSDRFSAERPKGSFSTLEIQRTEQGDSAMYLCASTLGTGKGYTFGSGTRLTVV.